These 30 T cell receptor beta chains came from one sample sequenced in a study of radiation and T cells in renal cell carcinoma. Here immunoSEQ multiplex PCR was the method, and the copy in TCRdb shows in-frame clones only, minus some. Among approximately 150,000 clones listed, about 88% were seen once. Regarding time point: baseline pretreatment blood. Regarding treatment: 15 Gy SBRT to primary tumor, nephrectomy 4 weeks later. Sequencing used blood, obtained from a patient whose treatment included radiotherapy and nephrectomy. These receptors were taken from a woman aged 70 to 79 with renal cell carcinoma.

The chain uses TRBV11-3 and TRBJ2-4; perhaps TRBD1 as D (6 bases). Germline V gives CDR1 SGHNT, CDR2 YENEEA. V was clipped by 5 bases and J by 1 base, with 18 bases between them. The length of the CDR3 is 17 residues. The CDR3 loop is CASSPRGTRGAKNIQYF. The CDR3 bases are TGTGCCAGCAGCCCGAGGGGGACGAGAGGGGCCAAAAACATTCAGTACTTC.

The sample holds a few counts of this clone. The chain employs TRBV28 and TRBJ1-2, with D maybe TRBD1 (5 bases). The CDR3 runs to 13 residues. Germline V gene sequence: CDR1 MDHEN, CDR2 SYDVKM. The V and J ends lost 4 bases and 6 bases respectively, with 12 bases between them. The CDR3 protein is CASSSAVGDGYTF. DNA of the CDR3: TGTGCCAGCAGTTCCGCCGTGGGGGATGGCTACACCTTC.

This chain connects TRBV14 to TRBJ1-4, with 9 positions matching TRBD1. The junction had 10 bases not matched to a gene; V was cut back by 3 bases and J by 8 bases. The CDR3 consists of 16 residues. Germline lookup yields CDR1 SGHDN and CDR2 FVKESK. The CDR3 DNA reads as TGTGCCAGCAGCCATCCGACGAGGACAGGGGAAGAAAAACTGTTTTTT. Encoded protein: CASSHPTRTGEEKLFF. Drawing the rest from reference TRBV14 and TRBJ1-4, the complete variable domain is EAGVTQFPSHSVIEKGQTVTLRCDPISGHDNLYWYRRVMGKEIKFLLHFVKESKQDESGMPNNRFLAERTGGTYSTLKVQPAELEDSGVYFCASSHPTRTGEEKLFFGSGTQLSVL.

The J gene is TRBJ1-1, the V gene TRBV10-3, with D unresolved. The CDR3 length is 13 residues. Trimming stripped 0 bases from V and 5 bases from J, with 7 bases between. CDR1 and CDR2 from the germline V gene are ENHRY and SYGVKD. The CDR3 is CAISESGSTEAFF. The CDR3 region has the DNA TGTGCCATCAGTGAGTCGGGAAGTACTGAAGCTTTCTTT.

Note on this clone: Compared with germline, one end of the junction differs, possibly owing to a read error. V gene TRBV7-7 combines with J gene TRBJ2-1, with D tentatively TRBD1 (6 bases). There are 14 residues in the CDR3. Germline V lookup: CDR1 SSHAT, CDR2 FNYEAQ (reference sequence). In DNA, the CDR3 is TGTGCTAGCAGCATACGACAGGCGTCAAGGGAGCAGTTCTTC. This translates into CASSIRQASREQFF.

The chain employs TRBV6-5 and TRBJ1-1; no firm D call. The V and J ends lost 3 bases and 4 bases respectively, with 9 bases between them. The CDR3 has 13 amino acids. Germline values: CDR1 MNHEY, CDR2 SVGAGI. The CDR3 reads CASSYLTGTEAFF. CDR3 nucleotides: TGTGCCAGCAGTTATCTTACTGGCACTGAAGCTTTCTTT.

J is TRBJ2-6 and V is TRBV5-4, with 9 positions matching TRBD1. The CDR3 spans 16 residues. CDR1 is SGHNT, CDR2 YYREEE, per germline (reference sequence). Trimming at V came to 1 base and at J to 2 bases, leaving 1 base not matched to a gene. The DNA of the CDR3 is TGTGCCAGCAGCTTGACAGGGGGCGCTGGGGCCAACGTCCTGACTTTC. This encodes CASSLTGGAGANVLTF.

The gene calls are TRBV7-8 and TRBJ1-1; D is ambiguous. This CDR3 is built from 14 residues. Between the trimmed V and J ends, which lost 0 bases and 4 bases, there was a span of 9 bases. The V gene's germline CDR1 is SGHVS and CDR2 FQNEAQ. CDR3 coding DNA: TGTGCCAGCAGCTTAGCCGCCAGCTCCACTGAAGCTTTCTTT. It encodes CASSLAASSTEAFF. Together with reference TRBV7-8 and TRBJ1-1, the CDR3 gives the full variable domain: GAGVSQSPRYKVAKRGQDVALRCDPISGHVSLFWYQQALGQGPEFLTYFQNEAQLDKSGLPSDRFFAERPEGSVSTLKIQRTQQEDSAVYLCASSLAASSTEAFFGQGTRLTVV.

This chain uses TRBV5-1 with TRBJ2-2, with D hard to call. Trimming cost V 2 bases and J 5 bases, with 4 bases left between them. CDR1 is SGHRS and CDR2 is YFSETQ in the germline V gene. CDR3 length: 12 amino acids. The CDR3: CASSLSTGELFF. The CDR3 DNA is TGCGCCAGCAGCTTATCGACCGGGGAGCTGTTTTTT.

J is TRBJ2-3 and V is TRBV2; D call uncertain. Trimming stripped 4 bases from V and 6 bases from J, with 14 bases between. The CDR3 totals 14 residues. The germline V gene encodes CDR1 SNHLY and CDR2 FYNNEI. The CDR3 loop reads CASSGRQASDTQYF. The CDR3, as DNA: TGTGCCAGCAGTGGTAGGCAAGCGTCTGATACGCAGTATTTT.

CDR3 coding DNA: TGTGCCAGCAGTTTTTCGACCCTCGGACATTCACCCCTCCACTTT. Residues: CASSFSTLGHSPLHF. The V and J genes are TRBV27 and TRBJ1-6; D not resolved. V was shortened by 3 bases and J by 8 bases, with 14 bases between the two germline ends. Per germline, CDR1 MNHEY and CDR2 SMNVEV (reference sequence). This CDR3 has 15 residues.

This sequence joins TRBV6-1 and TRBJ2-3; 10 nucleotides align to TRBD2. The CDR3 length is 15 residues. J was trimmed by 1 base and V by 7 bases; bases with no gene match: 5. CDR1 and CDR2 from the germline V gene are MNHNS and SASEGT. The DNA of the CDR3 is TGTGCCAGCACAGTCCTAGCGGGGGGCACAGATACGCAGTATTTT. Its protein product is CASTVLAGGTDTQYF.

In DNA form, the CDR3 reads TGTGCCAGCAGCCCCGCGGAAGGGAAGAGCTCCTATAATTCACCCCTCCACTTT. As protein: CASSPAEGKSSYNSPLHF. The chain is built from TRBV28 and TRBJ1-6; D is undetermined. Trimming removed 6 bases from V and 0 bases from J, with 18 bases in between. Germline loops: CDR1 MDHEN, CDR2 SYDVKM. This CDR3 has 18 amino acids.

The gene calls are TRBV10-2 and TRBJ1-1; 8 bases are a match to TRBD1. With V trimmed by 8 bases and J by 4 bases, 9 bases remained unmatched. In germline, CDR1 is WSHSY, CDR2 SAAADI. This CDR3 spans 14 amino acids. CDR3 sequence reads: CASRLTGGATEAFF. The CDR3 coding sequence is TGCGCCAGCCGACTTACAGGGGGAGCCACTGAAGCTTTCTTT.

The V and J genes are TRBV6-1 and TRBJ1-6; D is unclear. The ends were cut back, 8 bases at V and 7 bases at J, with 9 bases in the middle. Germline values: CDR1 MNHNS, CDR2 SASEGT. CDR3 length equals 12 residues. The CDR3 reads CASEWANSPLHF. Written as DNA, the CDR3 is TGTGCCAGCGAGTGGGCCAATTCACCCCTCCACTTT.

In nucleotides, the CDR3 is TGTGCCAGCAGCCAGGACAGCTCCCGAGCGGAGACCCAGTACTTC. Protein: CASSQDSSRAETQYF. The chain uses TRBV7-3 and TRBJ2-5, with a possible D match to TRBD1 (6 bases). Trimming left V 5 bases short and J 5 bases short, with 18 bases between. Germline lookup yields CDR1 SGHTA and CDR2 FQGTGA. The CDR3 has 15 amino acids.

The chain carries TRBV7-9 and TRBJ1-2; 10 positions agree with TRBD1. The CDR3 length is 17 residues. Germline-derived CDR1 and CDR2 are SEHNR and FQNEAQ (reference sequence). Losses at the gene ends were 2 bases for V and 8 bases for J; bases not matched to a gene: 14. The CDR3 DNA sequence: TGTGCCAGCAGCTTAAGACAGGGGGCCGAAGTGATGGGAGGCTACACCTTC. This sequence encodes CASSLRQGAEVMGGYTF.

The chain uses TRBV12-5 and TRBJ1-1, with a tentative D call TRBD1 (6 bases). This CDR3 has 15 amino acids. With 11 bases removed from V and 1 base from J, the gap between germline ends came to 20 bases. Looked up from germline, CDR1 is LGHNT and CDR2 is FRNRAP. CDR3 region: CASRPSGAGNTEAFF. For the CDR3, the DNA is TGTGCTTCTCGACCCTCGGGGGCGGGGAACACTGAAGCTTTCTTT.

V is TRBV11-3 and J is TRBJ2-2, with TRBD2 matching 8 bases. CDR3 length: 18 amino acids. Germline CDR1 and CDR2: SGHNT and YENEEA. V trimming: 1 base; J trimming: 3 bases; junction bases outside the gene matches: 10. The CDR3 region is CASSLGSRWRGDTGELFF. The DNA for the CDR3 is TGTGCCAGCAGCTTAGGGTCCCGCTGGCGGGGGGACACCGGGGAGCTGTTTTTT.

The chain recombines TRBV4-3 with TRBJ2-2, with TRBD2 matching over 12 bases. The CDR3 contains 17 residues. Germline trimming cut 5 bases from V and 6 bases from J; bases unmatched to any gene: 10. The germline gives CDR1 LGHNA, CDR2 YSLEER. CDR3 coding DNA: TGCGCCAGCAGCAAGTCTAGCGGGGGGGCATTCCCCGGGGAGCTGTTTTTT. Protein: CASSKSSGGAFPGELFF.

The chain links TRBV7-9 to TRBJ1-4, with TRBD1 matching 9 bases. The junction had 8 bases not matched to a gene; V was cut back by 1 base and J by 5 bases. The germline V gene has CDR1 SEHNR and CDR2 FQNEAQ (reference sequence). The CDR3 sequence is 17 residues long. CDR3: CASSLVQGDRVNEKLFF. CDR3 DNA sequence: TGTGCCAGCAGCTTAGTACAGGGGGACAGGGTGAATGAAAAACTGTTTTTT.

The chain links TRBV7-2 to TRBJ2-5; 11 bases are a match to TRBD2. The CDR3 consists of 15 residues. J lost 5 bases, V lost 3 bases, and 5 bases had no gene match. Germline CDR1 and CDR2: SGHTA and FQGNSA. CDR3 nucleotides: TGTGCCAGCAGCTTGATAGCGGGGGGGCGGGAGACCCAGTACTTC. Its protein is CASSLIAGGRETQYF.

The V and J genes are TRBV5-6 and TRBJ1-2; D remains unclear. This CDR3 spans 15 amino acids. CDR1 and CDR2 from the germline V gene are SGHDT and YYEEEE. The germline V and J ends were trimmed by 6 bases and 5 bases, with 20 bases remaining between them. Here the CDR3 reads CASIGDPGRVYGYTF. In DNA form, the CDR3 reads TGTGCCAGCATCGGCGACCCAGGTCGTGTTTATGGCTACACCTTC.

The chain uses TRBV7-2 and TRBJ1-4, with 8 positions matching TRBD1. V was clipped by 5 bases and J by 5 bases; unmatched bases: 7. CDR1 is SGHTA and CDR2 is FQGNSA in the germline V gene. The CDR3 runs to 15 residues. CDR3 bases: TGTGCCAGCAGCCCCGACAGGGGCGGGAATGAAAAACTGTTTTTT. Translating gives CASSPDRGGNEKLFF.

V is TRBV5-4 and J is TRBJ2-1, with D possibly being TRBD1 (6 bases). V lost 4 bases, J lost 9 bases, and 11 bases lay in between. The CDR3 is made up of 12 amino acids. CDR1 is SGHNT and CDR2 is YYREEE in the germline V gene (reference sequence). The DNA of the CDR3 is TGTGCCAGCAGCCTCGACAGGATTGAGCAGTTCTTC. Translating gives CASSLDRIEQFF. Full variable domain (outside the CDR3, taken from reference TRBV5-4 and TRBJ2-1): ETGVTQSPTHLIKTRGQQVTLRCSSQSGHNTVSWYQQALGQGPQFIFQYYREEENGRGNFPPRFSGLQFPNYSSELNVNALELDDSALYLCASSLDRIEQFFGPGTRLTVL.

This clone appeared once. This chain links TRBV30 with TRBJ2-7; no reliable D call. V was pared by 0 bases and J by 1 base, with 4 bases between. The CDR3 runs 12 residues. CDR1 is GTSNPN and CDR2 is SVGIG in the germline V gene (reference sequence). CDR3 sequence reads: CAWSVSSYEQYF. CDR3 DNA: TGTGCCTGGAGTGTATCGTCCTACGAGCAGTACTTC.

This chain uses TRBV4-3 with TRBJ1-4, with D maybe TRBD1 (6 bases). Per the germline V gene, CDR1 is LGHNA and CDR2 is YSLEER. There are 14 residues in the CDR3. Trimming cost V 0 bases and J 12 bases, with 14 bases left between them. CDR3 protein: CASSQDRIPGELFF. The CDR3 nucleotides read TGCGCCAGCAGCCAAGATCGTATTCCAGGGGAACTGTTTTTT.

This clone was found a few times. V is TRBV14 and J is TRBJ1-1; TRBD1 is a possible D gene (5 bases). The germline V gene encodes CDR1 SGHDN and CDR2 FVKESK. The CDR3 contains 15 residues. The V and J ends lost 6 bases and 6 bases respectively, with 20 bases between them. CDR3 amino acids: CASSLPGTGGSEAFF. As DNA, the CDR3 is TGTGCCAGCAGTCTACCCGGGACGGGAGGATCTGAAGCTTTCTTT.

The chain employs TRBV6-1 and TRBJ1-5; 9 bases align to TRBD1. CDR3 size: 17 residues. Per the germline V gene, CDR1 is MNHNS and CDR2 is SASEGT. V lost 4 bases, J lost 4 bases, and 11 bases stayed unmatched. The CDR3: CASSGSPDRGINQPQHF. In DNA form, the CDR3 reads TGTGCCAGCAGTGGAAGCCCCGACAGGGGGATAAATCAGCCCCAGCATTTT.

The chain employs TRBV9 and TRBJ2-2; 11 nucleotides align to TRBD1. This CDR3 has 14 amino acids. The V gene end was trimmed by 7 bases and the J gene end by 4 bases; junction bases not matched to a gene: 3. Germline assignment: CDR1 SGDLS and CDR2 YYNGEE. The CDR3 loop reads CASGDRGGTGELFF. The CDR3 coding sequence is TGTGCCAGCGGGGACAGGGGGGGCACCGGGGAGCTGTTTTTT.